A selection of T cell receptor beta chains follows, all from one sample in a study of T cell changes during pregnancy in multiple sclerosis. Method: immunoSEQ multiplex PCR; TCRdb's copy keeps in-frame clones and lacks some. Of about 83,000 clones in the sample, roughly 95% were seen once. The sequencing here drew on peripheral blood, taken in the second trimester of pregnancy. The receptors derive from a female donor with multiple sclerosis, enrolled in a pregnancy study. Both conserved end residues are part of each CDR3. Each record gives: D gene, V gene, J gene, clone size, CDR3 protein, CDR3 DNA. The D gene is left open where the match is weak. Clone size is shown for a subset of rows, as once, few, many or a class of expanded clone.

>-|TRBV6-1|TRBJ1-4|-
CASSEARFSSYEKLFF
TGTGCCAGCAGTGAAGCGCGGTTTTCCTCGTATGAAAAACTGTTTTTT
>TRBD2|TRBV5-1|TRBJ2-7|-
CASSPTGLAVNEQYF
TGCGCCAGCAGCCCGACGGGACTAGCTGTTAACGAGCAGTACTTC
>-|TRBV9|TRBJ2-2|once
CASSVGLATGGELFF
TGTGCCAGCAGCGTAGGGTTAGCGACGGGCGGGGAGCTGTTTTTT
>TRBD1|TRBV2|TRBJ2-7|-
CASERDRGNEQYF
TGTGCCAGCGAACGGGACAGGGGCAACGAGCAGTACTTC
>-|TRBV4-1|TRBJ1-2|-
CASSQDLRANYGYTF
TGCGCCAGCAGCCAAGACCTCCGGGCTAACTATGGCTACACCTTC
>TRBD1|TRBV4-1|TRBJ1-4|-
CASRYRQGGEKLFF
TGCGCCAGCAGGTACAGACAGGGGGGTGAAAAACTGTTTTTT
>-|TRBV27|TRBJ2-7|-
CASSYKRAYEQYF
TGTGCCAGCAGTTATAAGCGGGCCTACGAGCAGTACTTC
>-|TRBV7-9|TRBJ2-7|-
CASNRDISSYEQYF
TGTGCCAGCAATCGGGACATAAGCTCCTACGAGCAGTACTTC
>TRBD2|TRBV19|TRBJ2-3|-
CASSASGRDTQYF
TGTGCCAGTAGTGCTAGCGGGAGGGATACGCAGTATTTT
>-|TRBV5-1|TRBJ2-4|-
CASSQQGNIQYF
TGCGCCAGCAGCCAACAGGGAAACATTCAGTACTTC
>TRBD1|TRBV27|TRBJ2-7|-
CASSYGTGGYEQYF
TGTGCCAGCAGTTACGGGACAGGGGGTTACGAGCAGTACTTC
>-|TRBV10-1|TRBJ1-2|once
CASSESTPRQTNYGYTF
TGCGCCAGCAGTGAGTCGACTCCCCGACAGACTAACTATGGCTACACCTTC
>TRBD2|TRBV27|TRBJ2-1|-
CASSPGTSGYNEQFF
TGTGCCAGCAGTCCCGGGACTAGCGGATACAATGAGCAGTTCTTC
>TRBD1|TRBV19|TRBJ2-7|-
CASGWGQGAYEQYF
TGTGCCAGTGGCTGGGGACAGGGGGCCTACGAGCAGTACTTC
>TRBD2|TRBV30|TRBJ2-7|-
CAWKKAGVYEQYF
TGTGCCTGGAAGAAAGCGGGAGTCTACGAGCAGTACTTC
>-|TRBV18|TRBJ2-1|-
CASSPPVPGTREQFF
TGTGCCAGCTCACCACCGGTTCCCGGGACACGAGAGCAGTTCTTC
>-|TRBV7-9|TRBJ1-3|-
CASSSRTASGNTIYF
TGTGCCAGCAGCTCCCGGACAGCCTCTGGAAACACCATATATTTT
>TRBD1|TRBV25-1|TRBJ1-1|-
CASSPGQGAEAFF
TGTGCCAGCAGCCCGGGACAGGGGGCTGAAGCTTTCTTT
>-|TRBV28|TRBJ1-1|-
CASSFSVNTEAFF
TGTGCCAGCAGTTTCAGCGTAAACACTGAAGCTTTCTTT
>TRBD2|TRBV7-8|TRBJ2-7|-
CASSPPGGSYEQYF
TGTGCCAGCAGCCCGCCGGGGGGCTCCTACGAGCAGTACTTC
>TRBD1|TRBV9|TRBJ2-2|-
CASSSRGTGGLNTGELFF
TGTGCCAGCAGCTCGAGGGGGACAGGGGGCTTGAACACCGGGGAGCTGTTTTTT
>TRBD1|TRBV5-1|TRBJ1-3|-
CASSLGGQNSGNTIYF
TGCGCCAGCAGCTTGGGGGGACAGAACTCTGGAAACACCATATATTTT
>TRBD2|TRBV4-1|TRBJ2-5|-
CASSPETSGRAVETQYF
TGCGCCAGCAGCCCCGAGACTAGCGGGAGGGCCGTGGAGACCCAGTACTTC
>-|TRBV27|TRBJ2-1|-
CASSLPAGEQFF
TGTGCCAGCAGTTTACCCGCCGGTGAGCAGTTCTTC
>TRBD2|TRBV7-2|TRBJ2-5|once
CASSPPGGGRERRETQYF
TGTGCCAGCAGCCCCCCCGGCGGCGGGCGGGAGAGAAGGGAGACCCAGTACTTC
>-|TRBV7-9|TRBJ2-7|-
CASSARIQGPYEQYF
TGTGCCAGCAGCGCCCGGATACAGGGACCCTACGAGCAGTACTTC
>TRBD2|TRBV15|TRBJ2-1|once
CATSRAGTSAHNEQFF
TGTGCCACCAGCAGGGCCGGGACTAGCGCCCACAATGAGCAGTTCTTC
>-|TRBV30|TRBJ1-1|-
CAWRRQGNTEAFF
TGTGCCTGGAGGCGGCAGGGGAACACTGAAGCTTTCTTT
>TRBD1|TRBV12-5|TRBJ2-7|-
CASGLVLDRGSPEQYF
TGTGCTAGTGGTTTGGTACTAGACAGGGGGTCACCCGAGCAGTACTTC
>TRBD1|TRBV5-1|TRBJ1-1|once
CASSQGQGVISTEAFF
TGCGCCAGCAGCCAGGGACAGGGGGTGATCTCCACTGAAGCTTTCTTT
>TRBD2|TRBV6-6|TRBJ2-7|-
CASTPHGTNYEQYF
TGTGCCAGCACCCCGCACGGGACTAACTACGAGCAGTACTTC
>-|TRBV6-1|TRBJ1-1|-
CASSEQGYAEAFF
TGTGCCAGCAGTGAACAGGGATACGCTGAAGCTTTCTTT
>-|TRBV19|TRBJ2-3|-
CASIPWQGSTDTQYF
TGTGCCAGTATTCCCTGGCAGGGGAGCACAGATACGCAGTATTTT
>-|TRBV9|TRBJ1-5|-
CASSVDPNQPQHF
TGTGCCAGCAGCGTAGATCCAAATCAGCCCCAGCATTTT
>TRBD2|TRBV30|TRBJ2-1|-
CAWTPKKGGRYNEQFF
TGTGCCTGGACCCCTAAGAAAGGCGGGAGGTACAATGAGCAGTTCTTC
>-|TRBV29-1|TRBJ1-1|few
CSVDVIGTEAFF
TGCAGCGTTGATGTGATCGGGACTGAAGCTTTCTTT
>TRBD2|TRBV7-3|TRBJ2-3|-
CASSLTGGYTDTQYF
TGTGCCAGCAGCTTAACGGGGGGGTACACAGATACGCAGTATTTT
>-|TRBV29-1|TRBJ2-3|-
CSVKVGATDTQYF
TGCAGCGTGAAGGTAGGGGCAACAGATACGCAGTATTTT